The sequence of this T cell receptor (beta chain) was determined in a study of identifying expanded T cells in peripheral blood. No infections or other immune events were documented during collection. Clones were sequenced by immunoSEQ multiplex PCR, and TCRdb holds only the in-frame ones, with some missing. The table lists 90,000 or so clones, approximately 86% of them singletons, with 5.5% to 6.5% in the top ten. In regard to this clone: Antigen unknown.

Study-level findings and limits: Differentially abundant clones: roughly 1.3 between replicates, about 15 at around 14 days, less than 20 at four. Clone count variance between roughly 2-week samples rose with total template count.

The sequence came from a person between 18 and 69 years old in good health. Sequencing input: blood.

CDR3 nucleotides: TGTGCCAGCAGCCGGGGGACAGTCACTGAAGCTTTCTTT. It encodes CASSRGTVTEAFF. The rearrangement links TRBV5-6 to TRBJ1-1; TRBD1 matches at 7 bases. The CDR3 consists of 13 residues. V was pared by 4 bases and J by 4 bases, with 4 bases of the junction left unmatched. The V gene's germline CDR1 is SGHDT and CDR2 YYEEEE. Complete variable domain (other parts from reference TRBV5-6 and TRBJ1-1): DAGVTQSPTHLIKTRGQQVTLRCSPKSGHDTVSWYQQALGQGPQFIFQYYEEEERQRGNFPDRFSGHQFPNYSSELNVNALLLGDSALYLCASSRGTVTEAFFGQGTRLTVV.